This T cell receptor (beta chain) was sequenced during a study of cytomegalovirus exposure and HLA in healthy donors. Study background: The roughly 120 validation repertoires, a later analysis reported, used the same platform as the 666 first-cohort repertoires.

The study, taken as a whole, reports: Cytomegalovirus-associated status was assigned to approximately 160 TCR beta chains. Across donors, most TCRs were seen rarely, yet some public ones were widespread.

Using immunoSEQ multiplex PCR, the repertoire was profiled, and TCRdb retains in-frame clones only, with some absent. This table has roughly 310,000 clones, approximately 86% appearing once. Note on this clone: What it binds is not known.

The length of the CDR3 is 13 residues. Germline CDR1 is SGHKS and CDR2 is YYEKEE (reference sequence). V was pared by 4 bases and J by 3 bases, with 10 bases between. Separate from the approximately 700-subject first cohort was the approximately 130-subject validation cohort, to which the donors belonged. The gene calls are TRBV5-5 and TRBJ1-2, with a tentative D call TRBD1 (6 bases). The sample consisted of PBMCs. This sequence originates from a man between 25 and 39 years old in good health and CMV-seronegative. In DNA, the CDR3 is TGTGCCAGCAGCCGGGACATGGACTATGGCTACACCTTC. Its translation: CASSRDMDYGYTF.